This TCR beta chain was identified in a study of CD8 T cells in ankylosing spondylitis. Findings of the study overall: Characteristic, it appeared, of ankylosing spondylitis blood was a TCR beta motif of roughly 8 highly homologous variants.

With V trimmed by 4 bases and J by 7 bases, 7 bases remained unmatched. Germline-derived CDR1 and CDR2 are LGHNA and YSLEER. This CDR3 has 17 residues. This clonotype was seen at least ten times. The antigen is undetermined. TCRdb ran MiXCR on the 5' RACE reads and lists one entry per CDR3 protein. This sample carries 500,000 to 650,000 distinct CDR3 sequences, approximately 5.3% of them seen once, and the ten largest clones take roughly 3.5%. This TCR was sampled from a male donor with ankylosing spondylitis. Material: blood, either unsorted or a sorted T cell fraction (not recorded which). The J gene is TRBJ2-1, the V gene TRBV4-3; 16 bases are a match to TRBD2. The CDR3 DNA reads TGCGCCAGCAGCCTAGGGACTAGCGGGAGGGCCAGGAATGAGCAGTTCTTC. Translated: CASSLGTSGRARNEQFF.